This TCR beta chain was identified in a study of shared clonotypes between healthy human individuals. The assay was immunoSEQ multiplex PCR, and TCRdb's table has in-frame clones only and misses some. The sample lists around 750,000 clones, 74% occurring once. Germline V gene lookup returns CDR1 SNHLY and CDR2 FYNNEI. This CDR3 contains 14 residues. V shed 8 bases and J 7 bases; nucleotides not matched to a gene: 11. The V gene is TRBV2, the J gene TRBJ1-2; TRBD1 aligns across 9 bases. The sequence was collected from a woman aged 30 to 39 in good health. The source material was memory CD4+ T cells sorted from blood. Specified subset: CD45RA-negative fraction. In DNA, the CDR3 is TGTGCCAGCGAAGTCGGGGACAGGGTAGGTGGCTACACCTTC. Residues: CASEVGDRVGGYTF.